Included here is one T cell receptor beta chain sequence, with context. Its matching antigen is unknown. One end of the junction does not line up with germline, which may come from a read error. The sample is drawn from a study of cytotoxic CD8 clonotypes in ibrutinib-treated CLL. Study-level results: Baseline clonality, higher than in age-matched healthy donors, tracked circulating CD8+ T-cell counts.

Genomic DNA (around 2 micrograms) was obtained from cryopreserved PBMCs for construction of TCR beta libraries. Produced via immunoSEQ multiplex PCR; TCRdb's table is partial and in-frame only. The sample lists roughly 300,000 clones, less than 85% occurring once. This specimen consisted of PBMCs, obtained at disease progression, from a patient treated with ibrutinib. The sequence derives from a human donor with chronic lymphocytic leukemia.

The CDR3 DNA is TGTGCCAGCAGTTACTCGACTCGCGGGGTAACCAACTTC. Protein product: CASSYSTRGVTNF. The chain uses TRBV6-5 and TRBJ2-5, with a tentative D call TRBD2 (6 bases). The CDR3 consists of 13 residues. Germline assignment: CDR1 MNHEY and CDR2 SVGAGI.